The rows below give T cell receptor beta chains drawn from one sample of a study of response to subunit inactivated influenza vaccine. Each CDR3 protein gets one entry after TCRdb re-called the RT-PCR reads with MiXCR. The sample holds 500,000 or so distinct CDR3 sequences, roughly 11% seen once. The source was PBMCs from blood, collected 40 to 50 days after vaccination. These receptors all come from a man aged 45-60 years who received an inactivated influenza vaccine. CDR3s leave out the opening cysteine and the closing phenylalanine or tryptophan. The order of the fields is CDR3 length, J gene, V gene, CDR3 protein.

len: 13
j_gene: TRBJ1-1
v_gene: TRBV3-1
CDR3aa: ASSLRGDRNTEAF

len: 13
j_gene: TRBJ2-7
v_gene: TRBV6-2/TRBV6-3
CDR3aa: ASTRDSTNSYEQY

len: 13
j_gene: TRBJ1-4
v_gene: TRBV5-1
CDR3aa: ASKAGGAEAEKLF

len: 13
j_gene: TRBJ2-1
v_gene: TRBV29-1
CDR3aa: SVEGLAEGYNEQF

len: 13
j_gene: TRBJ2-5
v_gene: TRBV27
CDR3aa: ASSAGGDWPLAQY

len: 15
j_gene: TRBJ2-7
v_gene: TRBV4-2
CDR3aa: ASSLDPSGQISYEQY

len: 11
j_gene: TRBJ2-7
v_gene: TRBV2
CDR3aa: ASSEARLGEQY

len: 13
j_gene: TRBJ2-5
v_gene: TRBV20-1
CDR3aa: SAKPLASLPETQY

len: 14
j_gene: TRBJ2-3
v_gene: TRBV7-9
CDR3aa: ASSLPRRQFTDTQY

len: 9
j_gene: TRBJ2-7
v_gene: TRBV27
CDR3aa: ASLSGSEQY

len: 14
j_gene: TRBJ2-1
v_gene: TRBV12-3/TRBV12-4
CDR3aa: ASSFGTGDSYNEQF

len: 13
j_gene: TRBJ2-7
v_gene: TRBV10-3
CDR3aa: AISPSGIMAHEQY

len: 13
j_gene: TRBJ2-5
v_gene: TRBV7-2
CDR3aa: ASSYLYPGGETQY

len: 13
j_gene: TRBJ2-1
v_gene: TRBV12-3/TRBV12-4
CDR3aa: ASSSPGTDLNEQF

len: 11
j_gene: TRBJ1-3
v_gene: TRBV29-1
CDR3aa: STRDSPGNTIY

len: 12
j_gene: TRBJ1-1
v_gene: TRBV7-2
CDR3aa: ASSRQWGDTEAF

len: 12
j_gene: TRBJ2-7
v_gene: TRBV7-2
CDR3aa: ASSLSWGSAEQY

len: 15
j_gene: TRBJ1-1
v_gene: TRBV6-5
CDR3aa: ASSYSRDSPRDTEAF

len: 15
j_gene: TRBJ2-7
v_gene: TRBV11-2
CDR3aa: ASSWPTSPGHSYEQY

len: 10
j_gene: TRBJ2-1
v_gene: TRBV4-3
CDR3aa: ASSRGYGEQF

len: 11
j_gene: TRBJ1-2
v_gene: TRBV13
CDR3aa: ASSTLLFHGYT

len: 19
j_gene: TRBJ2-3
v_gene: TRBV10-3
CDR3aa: AISDSLVYPTLPRVTDTQY

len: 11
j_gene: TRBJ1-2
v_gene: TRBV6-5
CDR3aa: ASSYRDRRGYT

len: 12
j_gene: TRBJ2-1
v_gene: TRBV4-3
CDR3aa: ASSQDSLAGEQF

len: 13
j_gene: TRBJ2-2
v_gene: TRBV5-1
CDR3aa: ASSGTGEGTGELF

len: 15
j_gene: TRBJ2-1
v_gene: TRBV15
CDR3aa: ATSTDRTSGTYNEQF

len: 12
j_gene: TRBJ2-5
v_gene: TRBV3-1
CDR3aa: ASSDSGKQETQY

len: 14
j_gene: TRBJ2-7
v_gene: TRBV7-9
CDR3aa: ASSSQALAGGNEQY

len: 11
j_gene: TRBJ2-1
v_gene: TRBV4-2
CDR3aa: ASSQEELNEQF

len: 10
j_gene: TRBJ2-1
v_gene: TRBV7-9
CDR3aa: ASSFREGEQF

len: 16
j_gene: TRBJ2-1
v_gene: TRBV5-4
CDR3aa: ASSLESSGGSSYNEQF

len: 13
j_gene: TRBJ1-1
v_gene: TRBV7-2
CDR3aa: ASSLKGQRNTEAF

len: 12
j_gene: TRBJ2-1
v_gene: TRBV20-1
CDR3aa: SARPGTDYNEQF

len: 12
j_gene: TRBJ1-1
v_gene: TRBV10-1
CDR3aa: ASSPGGLNTEAF

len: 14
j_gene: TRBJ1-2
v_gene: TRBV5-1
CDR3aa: ASSLLQGQGGYGYT

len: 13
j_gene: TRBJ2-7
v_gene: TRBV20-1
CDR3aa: SARALGQVNYEQY

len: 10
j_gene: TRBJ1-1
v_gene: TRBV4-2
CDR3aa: ASSQTGTEAF

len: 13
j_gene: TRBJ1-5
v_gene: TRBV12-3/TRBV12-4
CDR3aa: ASSPQGLSNQPQH

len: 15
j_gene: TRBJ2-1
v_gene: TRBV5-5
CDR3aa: ASSSTGGVRAYNEQF

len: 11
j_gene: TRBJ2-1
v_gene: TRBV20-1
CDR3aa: SARDPGEKEQF

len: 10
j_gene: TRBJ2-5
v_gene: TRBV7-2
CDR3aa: ASSLMTETQY

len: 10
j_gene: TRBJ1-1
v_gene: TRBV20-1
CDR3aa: RPAGVNTEAF

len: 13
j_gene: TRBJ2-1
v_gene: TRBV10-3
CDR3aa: AISEAGGGDNEQF